These 25 T cell receptor beta chains were sequenced from one sample in a study of T-cell memory formation after mild COVID-19. TCRdb ran MiXCR on the 5' RACE reads and lists one entry per CDR3 protein. The sample contains some 300,000 distinct CDR3 sequences, 20% to 25% of which appear only once. Sequenced sample: PBMCs or a T cell subset sorted from them (not recorded which). The receptors come from a man between 18 and 35 years old who had mild COVID-19 (a few samples of this study predate the infection). Cell type and time point are not known.

In its sample, this clonotype was seen a few times. This sequence joins TRBV18 and TRBJ1-3; D call uncertain. The CDR3 length is 15 residues. Deletions cut 6 bases from V and 2 bases from J, with 14 bases between. The germline V gene encodes CDR1 KGHSH and CDR2 LQKENI. CDR3 in DNA: TGTGCCAGCTCGTCTCAGAGGAGTCCTGGAAACACCATATATTTT. Encoded protein: CASSSQRSPGNTIYF.

DNA for the CDR3: TGTGCCAGCAGCTTAGATCTGGGGAATGAGCAGTTCTTC. Residues: CASSLDLGNEQFF. This chain links TRBV11-3 with TRBJ2-1; D ambiguous. The germline gives CDR1 SGHNT, CDR2 YENEEA. The ends were cut back, 0 bases at V and 7 bases at J, with 7 bases in the middle. The CDR3 is 13 amino acids.

This clonotype was seen more than once but under ten times. The CDR3 DNA is TGCGCCAGTTATCGGGGAATAACAGATACGCAGTATTTT. Its translation: CASYRGITDTQYF. This chain joins TRBV10-2 and TRBJ2-3; perhaps TRBD2 as D (5 bases). The germline CDR1 and CDR2 sequences are WSHSY and SAAADI. This CDR3 is built from 13 residues. Trimming took off 9 bases at V and 3 bases at J, with 13 bases between the two ends.

The chain carries TRBV18 and TRBJ1-1; the D gene is possibly TRBD1 (6 bases). V was cut by 2 bases and J by 1 base, with 8 bases left in between. Per the germline V gene, CDR1 is KGHSH and CDR2 is LQKENI. The CDR3 extends over 14 amino acids. The CDR3 DNA reads TGTGCCAGCTCACCAGGGGGGCCGAACACTGAAGCTTTCTTT. Protein sequence: CASSPGGPNTEAFF.

In its sample, this clonotype was seen a few times. The chain has TRBV5-1 and TRBJ2-3; D call uncertain. V was shortened by 6 bases and J by 1 base, with 9 bases between the two germline ends. CDR1 is SGHRS and CDR2 is YFSETQ in the germline V gene. CDR3 size: 13 residues. The CDR3 protein is CASTLTGTDTQYF. DNA for the CDR3: TGCGCCAGCACCCTTACAGGCACAGATACGCAGTATTTT. The complete variable domain, with remaining parts taken from reference TRBV5-1 and TRBJ2-3, reads KAGVTQTPRYLIKTRGQQVTLSCSPISGHRSVSWYQQTPGQGLQFLFEYFSETQRNKGNFPGRFSGRQFSNSRSEMNVSTLELGDSALYLCASTLTGTDTQYFGPGTRLTVL.

This clonotype was seen repeatedly, ten times or more. The V call is TRBV20-1, the J call TRBJ1-2; 9 bases match TRBD1. This CDR3 comprises 16 residues. The germline V gene has CDR1 DFQATT and CDR2 SNEGSKA (reference sequence). Germline trimming cut 0 bases from V and 2 bases from J; bases unmatched to any gene: 7. The CDR3 region is CSARDRTTGGNYGYTF. The CDR3 coding sequence is TGCAGTGCTAGAGATCGAACGACAGGGGGAAACTATGGCTACACCTTC.

V gene TRBV5-1 combines with J gene TRBJ2-7, with a possible D match to TRBD1 (5 bases). The V gene lost 4 bases and the J gene lost 1 base, with 12 bases spanning the gap. Germline V gene lookup returns CDR1 SGHRS and CDR2 YFSETQ. This CDR3 contains 14 residues. The DNA of the CDR3 is TGCGCCAGCAGCGGGGCAGAATATTCCTACGAGCAGTACTTC. Protein product: CASSGAEYSYEQYF.

The chain recombines TRBV21-1 with TRBJ1-5; the table gives TRBD1 as D, unverified against the DNA. TRBV21-1 is described as a pseudogene. CDR3 length: 16 amino acids. The CDR3 bases are TGTGCCAGCAGCAAAAGGGGAAGGGGGCACAATCAGCCCCAGCATTTT. It yields the protein CASSKRGRGHNQPQHF.

This clonotype was recorded many times. The V gene is TRBV7-2, the J gene TRBJ2-2; D gene ambiguous. The CDR3 loop spans 14 amino acids. Germline CDR1 and CDR2: SGHTA and FQGNSA. With 1 base removed from V and 4 bases from J, the gap between germline ends came to 7 bases. The CDR3 is CASSLGVSTGELFF. CDR3 coding DNA: TGTGCCAGCAGCTTAGGAGTTTCCACCGGGGAGCTGTTTTTT.

This clonotype was counted a few times. The V call is TRBV12-5, the J call TRBJ1-1; D is perhaps TRBD1 (5 bases). The CDR3 is made up of 16 amino acids. V lost 0 bases to trimming and J lost 3 bases, with 14 bases between them. Germline loops: CDR1 LGHNT, CDR2 FRNRAP. The CDR3 loop is CASGLVLRRGDTEAFF. In DNA form, the CDR3 reads TGTGCTAGTGGTTTGGTACTCAGACGGGGGGACACTGAAGCTTTCTTT.

This sequence joins TRBV7-3 and TRBJ1-1; TRBD1 agrees at 11 bases. Per germline, CDR1 SGHTA and CDR2 FQGTGA. V dropped 5 bases and J dropped 5; count of bases not matched to a gene: 19. The CDR3 sequence is 19 residues long. CDR3 in DNA: TGTGCCAGCAGCCCGGACAGGGGGCCTAATAGAAGGGGTAGGACTGAAGCTTTCTTT. It is translated as CASSPDRGPNRRGRTEAFF.

This clonotype occurred a few times. The rearrangement links TRBV5-1 to TRBJ1-1, with 10 bases matching TRBD1. The germline CDR1 and CDR2 sequences are SGHRS and YFSETQ. There are 16 residues in the CDR3. After removal of 4 bases from V and 4 bases from J, the junction contained 10 bases not matched to a gene. The CDR3 spells CASSMTGTGEGTEAFF. CDR3 nucleotides: TGCGCCAGCAGCATGACCGGGACAGGGGAGGGCACTGAAGCTTTCTTT.

This clonotype was detected only a few times. CDR3 amino acids: CASSGTGKLFF. The DNA of the CDR3 is TGTGCCAGCAGTGGGACAGGAAAACTGTTTTTT. This chain connects TRBV2 to TRBJ1-4; 7 nucleotides match TRBD1. With 4 bases clipped from V and 10 bases from J, the junction kept 0 bases outside the gene matches. CDR1 and CDR2 (germline): SNHLY, FYNNEI. The CDR3 length is 11 residues.

In this sample, this clonotype turned up a few times. This chain links TRBV2 with TRBJ2-7, with 10 bases identical to TRBD2. The J segment lost 0 bases and the V segment lost 8 bases, leaving 4 bases of the junction unmatched. Germline V gives CDR1 SNHLY, CDR2 FYNNEI. The CDR3 is 14 amino acids. CDR3 coding DNA: TGTGCCAGCCTAGCGGGGGTTGTCTCCTACGAGCAGTACTTC. Its translation: CASLAGVVSYEQYF.

The CDR3 is CASSLAWTGPPEAFF. The CDR3 DNA is TGTGCCAGCAGCTTAGCTTGGACAGGCCCCCCTGAAGCTTTCTTT. The chain is built from TRBV7-6 and TRBJ1-1, with 7 nucleotides matching TRBD1. This CDR3 comprises 15 residues. Losses at the gene ends were 0 bases for V and 6 bases for J; bases not matched to a gene: 7. Germline lookup yields CDR1 SGHVS and CDR2 FNYEAQ.

This clonotype has only a few counts. This sequence joins TRBV7-2 and TRBJ1-6; D remains ambiguous. This CDR3 region has 15 residues. The V gene's germline CDR1 is SGHTA and CDR2 FQGNSA. V lost 4 bases to trimming and J lost 9 bases, with 16 bases between them. In nucleotides, the CDR3 is TGTGCCAGCAGCTCACACCCCGGGCCGCTTTCACCCCTCCACTTT. Amino acid sequence: CASSSHPGPLSPLHF.

The chain has TRBV7-9 and TRBJ1-6; possible D gene TRBD1, 6 bases. This CDR3 spans 16 amino acids. V was pared by 5 bases and J by 9 bases, with 20 bases between. CDR1 and CDR2 from the germline V gene are SEHNR and FQNEAQ (reference sequence). The CDR3 DNA reads as TGTGCCAGCAGCGTCCGGGACACCCTACAGGGTTCACCCCTCCACTTT. This sequence encodes CASSVRDTLQGSPLHF. The variable domain in full, with the rest retrieved from reference TRBV7-9 and TRBJ1-6, is DTGVSQNPRHKITKRGQNVTFRCDPISEHNRLYWYRQTLGQGPEFLTYFQNEAQLEKSRLLSDRFSAERPKGSFSTLEIQRTEQGDSAMYLCASSVRDTLQGSPLHFGNGTRLTVT.

The V call is TRBV2, the J call TRBJ2-7, with 9 bases aligning to TRBD2. Germline assignment: CDR1 SNHLY and CDR2 FYNNEI. The CDR3 totals 13 residues. After removal of 10 bases from V and 2 bases from J, the junction contained 6 bases not matched to a gene. DNA for the CDR3: TGTGCCATGACCATAGCGGGGGCCTACGAGCAGTACTTC. Amino acid sequence: CAMTIAGAYEQYF. Full variable domain (rest looked up from reference TRBV2 and TRBJ2-7): EPEVTQTPSHQVTQMGQEVILRCVPISNHLYFYWYRQILGQKVEFLVSFYNNEISEKSEIFDDQFSVERPDGSNFTLKIRSTKLEDSAMYFCAMTIAGAYEQYFGPGTRLTVT.

This clonotype came up a few times. The V call is TRBV9, the J call TRBJ2-1, with 8 nucleotides matching TRBD2. Germline V gene lookup returns CDR1 SGDLS and CDR2 YYNGEE. CDR3 length: 16 residues. V dropped 3 bases and J dropped 0; count of bases not matched to a gene: 5. The CDR3 coding sequence is TGTGCCAGCAGCGGGACCCGGGGGGGCTCCTACAATGAGCAGTTCTTC. Translating it yields CASSGTRGGSYNEQFF. Using reference TRBV9 and TRBJ2-1 for the parts outside the CDR3, the full variable domain is DSGVTQTPKHLITATGQRVTLRCSPRSGDLSVYWYQQSLDQGLQFLIQYYNGEERAKGNILERFSAQQFPDLHSELNLSSLELGDSALYFCASSGTRGGSYNEQFFGPGTRLTVL.

This clonotype came up a few times. The CDR3 spells CASSFRGVGTEAFF. CDR3 nucleotide sequence: TGTGCCAGCAGCTTCAGGGGAGTCGGGACTGAAGCTTTCTTT. This sequence joins TRBV6-2 or TRBV6-3 and TRBJ1-1; possibly TRBD1 for D (6 bases). Germline CDR1 and CDR2: MNHEY and SVGEGT. V shed 6 bases and J shed 5 bases, with 16 bases lying between them. This CDR3 region has 14 residues.

The CDR3 reads CASSQTTGELFF. The CDR3 DNA is TGTGCCAGCAGCCAAACCACCGGGGAGCTGTTTTTT. V usage is TRBV3-1 and J usage is TRBJ2-2; D ambiguous. This CDR3 contains 12 residues. From germline, CDR1 is LGHDT and CDR2 YNNKEL (reference sequence). V was clipped by 2 bases and J by 4 bases, with 2 bases between them.

The V gene is TRBV4-2, the J gene TRBJ2-3, with a possible D match to TRBD1 (5 bases). V shed 0 bases and J shed 6 bases, with 10 bases lying between them. The germline V gene has CDR1 LGHNA and CDR2 YNFKEQ. This CDR3 contains 14 residues. The CDR3 loop is CASSQESGLDTQYF. DNA of the CDR3: TGTGCCAGCAGCCAAGAGTCAGGGTTGGATACGCAGTATTTT.

This clonotype occurred a few times. The rearrangement uses TRBV3-1 and TRBJ2-5; possible D gene TRBD1, 5 bases. Germline V gene data show CDR1 as LGHDT and CDR2 as YNNKEL (reference sequence). V was pared by 2 bases and J by 2 bases, with 9 bases between. This CDR3 is built from 14 residues. The CDR3 DNA reads TGTGCCAGCAGCCAACAGGGATGGCAAGAGACCCAGTACTTC. Its translation: CASSQQGWQETQYF.

With respect to this clonotype: Relative to the germline gene, one junction end is altered; a read error may explain this. The rearrangement links TRBV20-1 to TRBJ2-3, with D uncertain. Germline V CDR1 and CDR2: DFQATT, SNEGSKA (reference sequence). The CDR3 loop spans 13 amino acids. CDR3 loop: CGARERISDTQYF. CDR3 nucleotide sequence: TGCGGTGCTAGAGAACGCATATCAGATACGCAGTATTTT.

This clonotype was seen a handful of times. The gene calls are TRBV10-1 and TRBJ2-3; D perhaps matches TRBD2 (6 bases). V was shortened by 0 bases and J by 8 bases, with 6 bases between the two germline ends. The CDR3 consists of 12 residues. Germline V CDR1 and CDR2: WNHNN, SYGVQD (reference sequence). CDR3 sequence (DNA): TGCGCCAGCAGTGAGTCCGGGGGTACGCAGTATTTT. Translation gives CASSESGGTQYF.